Shown below are 13 T cell receptor beta chains from a single sample sequenced in a study of CD8+ T cells in alopecia areata. Treatment: oral pan-JAK inhibitor, 5-10 mg twice daily. After isolation, RNA underwent reverse transcription to generate cDNA as the sequencing template. TCRdb's copy holds only in-frame clones and misses some; the assay was immunoSEQ multiplex PCR. The repertoire holds 130,000 to 150,000 clones, with 80% to 90% as singletons. The sample was CD8+ T cells sorted from blood, taken at week 4, from a patient treated with tofacitinib. All receptors come from a human donor with alopecia areata.

J is TRBJ1-5 and V is TRBV19; no reliable D call. Germline V gene data show CDR1 as LNHDA and CDR2 as SQIVND (reference sequence). V shed 5 bases and J shed 1 base, with 9 bases lying between them. The CDR3 is 14 amino acids. The CDR3 DNA sequence: TGTGCCAGTAGTTCCGGCCTGAGCAATCAGCCCCAGCATTTT. It encodes CASSSGLSNQPQHF.

This clone was counted between two and nine times. The chain employs TRBV29-1 and TRBJ2-4; 12 nucleotides align to TRBD2. The V segment lost 3 bases and the J segment 8 bases; nucleotides outside the gene matches: 5. The CDR3 totals 14 residues. Germline V gene sequence: CDR1 SQVTM, CDR2 ANQGSEA. The CDR3 bases are TGCAGCGTTGAGTCCCTAGCGGGGGGGGACATTCAGTACTTC. It yields the protein CSVESLAGGDIQYF.

The chain carries TRBV4-3 and TRBJ2-1, with 8 nucleotides matching TRBD2. Germline values: CDR1 LGHNA, CDR2 YSLEER. CDR3 length: 15 amino acids. The V and J ends lost 4 bases and 4 bases, in that order; junction bases with no gene match: 6. CDR3 DNA: TGCGCCAGCAGCCCCCGGGGGGGGCCATACAATGAGCAGTTCTTC. Protein sequence: CASSPRGGPYNEQFF.

The chain is built from TRBV27 and TRBJ2-7; 8 bases agree with TRBD2. Trimming at V came to 3 bases and at J to 1 base, leaving 5 bases not matched to a gene. This CDR3 region has 15 residues. Per the germline V gene, CDR1 is MNHEY and CDR2 is SMNVEV (reference sequence). In DNA form, the CDR3 reads TGTGCCAGCAGTTTTCTCCCTAGCGGGTCCTACGAGCAGTACTTC. This codes for CASSFLPSGSYEQYF.

The chain combines TRBV6-1 with TRBJ2-3, with a weak D call TRBD2 (6 bases). Germline V CDR1 and CDR2: MNHNS, SASEGT. The CDR3 is 15 residues long. Trimming took 2 bases from V and 2 from J, leaving 11 bases between them. CDR3 protein: CASSEWTTYTDTQYF. DNA of the CDR3: TGTGCCAGCAGTGAATGGACTACGTACACAGATACGCAGTATTTT.

The rearrangement uses TRBV6-1 and TRBJ1-5, with TRBD1 identical over 7 bases. The junction had 13 bases not matched to a gene; V was cut back by 2 bases and J by 12 bases. The CDR3 spans 15 residues. Germline-derived CDR1 and CDR2 are MNHNS and SASEGT. CDR3 residues: CASSESGDSLPSQHF. The CDR3 coding sequence is TGTGCCAGCAGTGAAAGTGGGGACAGCCTCCCTAGCCAGCATTTT.

The chain is built from TRBV7-9 and TRBJ2-5; 9 bases are shared with TRBD2. The germline V gene has CDR1 SEHNR and CDR2 FQNEAQ (reference sequence). After removal of 3 bases from V and 1 base from J, the junction contained 6 bases not matched to a gene. The CDR3 has 16 amino acids. CDR3 loop: CASSFSAGGVQETQYF. The CDR3 DNA sequence: TGTGCCAGCAGCTTTTCTGCGGGGGGGGTCCAAGAGACCCAGTACTTC.

The chain links TRBV4-3 to TRBJ2-3; 7 nucleotides match TRBD2. The CDR3 totals 15 residues. Germline V lookup: CDR1 LGHNA, CDR2 YSLEER. The ends lost 1 base at V and 5 bases at J; junction bases unmatched: 6. As DNA, the CDR3 is TGCGCCAGCAGCCAAGCGGAGCGGGGCATAGATACGCAGTATTTT. Its translation is CASSQAERGIDTQYF.

This sequence joins TRBV4-3 and TRBJ1-2; 8 bases fit TRBD1. Trimming at V came to 0 bases and at J to 6 bases, leaving 6 bases not matched to a gene. The CDR3 length is 15 residues. The V gene's germline CDR1 is LGHNA and CDR2 YSLEER. The CDR3 sequence: CASSQDRTGWDGYTF. Written as DNA, the CDR3 is TGCGCCAGCAGCCAAGACCGGACAGGGTGGGATGGCTACACCTTC.

This chain connects TRBV29-1 to TRBJ2-2; tentative D call: TRBD2 (7 bases). This CDR3 is 13 amino acids long. Trimming took 6 bases from V and 7 from J, leaving 15 bases between them. CDR1 and CDR2 from the germline V gene are SQVTM and ANQGSEA. The CDR3 coding sequence is TGCAGCGTCGGCTCAGGGGAGGGCGGGGAGCTGTTTTTT. The encoded protein is CSVGSGEGGELFF.

This clone was recorded once. This rearrangement joins TRBV4-1 to TRBJ1-2; D unresolved. The germline V and J ends were trimmed by 0 bases and 0 bases, with 8 bases remaining between them. CDR1 MGHRA and CDR2 YSYEKL come from the germline V gene. The CDR3 has 15 amino acids. Here the CDR3 reads CASSQEGTTNYGYTF. Here the CDR3 DNA reads TGCGCCAGCAGCCAAGAGGGAACAACTAACTATGGCTACACCTTC.

This clone appeared once. The V gene is TRBV11-2, the J gene TRBJ2-5, with D unresolved. V was clipped by 1 base and J by 1 base, with 10 bases between them. The germline V gene has CDR1 SGHAT and CDR2 FQNNGV. The CDR3 sequence is 15 residues long. The chain's CDR3 is CASSLGFVLQETQYF. The CDR3 DNA is TGTGCCAGCAGCTTAGGGTTTGTACTCCAAGAGACCCAGTACTTC.

This clone appeared once. J is TRBJ2-7 and V is TRBV6-6; 8 bases are a match to TRBD1. CDR3 length: 13 amino acids. The ends lost 2 bases at V and 13 bases at J; junction bases unmatched: 10. Germline-derived CDR1 and CDR2 are MNHNY and SVGAGI (reference sequence). This CDR3 is CASSYGDRGRFYF. In DNA form, the CDR3 reads TGTGCCAGCAGTTACGGCGACAGGGGTCGGTTCTACTTC.